Following are 2 T cell receptor beta chains from one sample sequenced in a study of cytomegalovirus exposure and HLA in healthy donors. The PCR made use of 60 Vbeta and 13 Jbeta primers. Assay used: immunoSEQ multiplex PCR; TCRdb lists only in-frame clones, some missing. The profile shows roughly 200,000 clones, around 88% of them singletons. The sample consisted of PBMCs. These receptors all come from a woman in her twenties or thirties in good health and CMV-seronegative.

The chain recombines TRBV28 with TRBJ1-2; tentatively, D is TRBD1 (6 bases). With 5 bases removed from V and 3 bases from J, the gap between germline ends came to 7 bases. Germline-derived CDR1 and CDR2 are MDHEN and SYDVKM. This CDR3 contains 12 residues. As DNA, the CDR3 is TGTGCCAGCAGTAGGACAGACTATGGCTACACCTTC. Its translation is CASSRTDYGYTF.

The chain links TRBV18 to TRBJ2-7; D possibly corresponds to TRBD2 (7 bases). Trimming shortened V by 2 bases and J by 6 bases, and 11 bases separated the two germline ends. The CDR3 has 13 amino acids. In germline, CDR1 is KGHSH, CDR2 LQKENI. The CDR3 protein is CASSPYRGAEQYF. In DNA form, the CDR3 reads TGTGCCAGCTCACCATACCGGGGGGCCGAGCAGTACTTC.